This T cell receptor beta chain emerged from a study of T cells of healthy individuals. This CDR3 is built from 14 residues. Germline CDR1 and CDR2: SEHNR and FQNEAQ (reference sequence). V lost 2 bases to trimming and J lost 3 bases, with 10 bases between them. TCRdb used MiXCR to reprocess the 5' RACE reads, holding one entry per CDR3 protein. The table has 60,000 to 70,000 distinct CDR3 sequences, about 17% seen once. This TCR came from a human donor in good health. The chain has TRBV7-9 and TRBJ1-1; D is possibly TRBD1 (6 bases). CDR3 nucleotides: TGTGCCAGCAGCTTAATGGAGGGGGACACTGAAGCTTTCTTT. This translates into CASSLMEGDTEAFF.